This T cell receptor beta chain was recorded in a study of beta chain features in type 1 diabetes (dated by TCRdb to about 2018). Background on the whole study: Mean age, gender distribution, total cell number and subset yield did not differ between patients and healthy donors. A total of about 100,000,000 sorted cells were examined across all samples, and RNA yield correlated strongly with the number of cells per subset. The study compared TCRB repertoires of sorted circulating CD4+ T cell subsets between recently diagnosed type 1 diabetes patients and matched healthy donors. Whereas all 30 or so donors provided naive and central memory subsets, regulatory and stem cell-like memory subsets were isolated from just 8 patients and about 8 healthy donors. On the study overall, not on this receptor specifically: Sequencing cDNA rather than genomic DNA could over-represent highly expressing activated cells, although activation and CD3 levels did not differ between groups. Because the HLA sub-analyses included only small numbers of individuals, any influence of HLA type on TCRB rearrangement was left unresolved. The naive, central memory and regulatory TCRB repertoires appeared to resemble one another more closely among patients than among healthy donors. PCR may preferentially amplify shorter templates, but because patient and control samples were amplified and corrected together, any resulting skew would affect both groups equally. In all four CD4+ subsets, TCRB CDR3 length was moderately but significantly shorter in type 1 diabetes patients. Patients with type 1 diabetes made fewer insertions and deleted more nucleotides at VDJ recombination sites, implying thymic rearrangement abnormalities.

From the cysteine up to the phenylalanine, the CDR3 has a length of 14 residues. Only CDR3 DNA remains: 42 bases, in frame from the first base. As encoded in the germline V gene, CDR1 is SNHLY while CDR2 is FYNNEI. Cut back by 7 bases and 4 bases, the V and J ends lie 16 bases apart. In the case of this clone: The antigen it binds to is not known. There are no base qualities to consult, and no much larger clone falls within one base.

A single peripheral blood draw of around 120 mL on average was collected from each donor into heparinised tubes. Using a panel that included CD45RO, CCR7, CD25, CD127, CD95 and CD27, naive, central memory, regulatory and stem cell-like memory CD4+ T cells were sorted on a BD FACSAria II. All sorted populations exceeded 98% purity. PBMCs were isolated right away by Lymphoprep density gradient centrifugation and were stained directly, without culture. So that batch effects would be minimized, each experiment stained and sorted samples in pairs, pairing one healthy donor with one patient. The entire isolated RNA was reverse transcribed using the High Capacity cDNA Reverse Transcription Kit, and thus expressed TCRB transcripts were sequenced. Deep immunoSEQ sequencing was applied to naive, central memory and regulatory T cell samples, giving an average of roughly 3.5 million total reads per sample. Sorted cells were lysed in RLT buffer and RNA was extracted with DNase-treated RNeasy Micro or Mini kits, depending on cell number. To prevent cross-contamination, every cell subset was processed on its own, while patient and healthy donor samples were processed together. TCRB sequences were amplified from cDNA with the immunoSEQ multiplex PCR, producing 87-bp fragments spanning the CDR3 region. Sequencing of the amplicons was done on the Illumina HiSeq platform. Regarding the original processing steps: Synthetic template baselines were used to correct PCR bias computationally, reads within Hamming distance 2 were collapsed, and singletons that could not be merged were discarded. By aligning reads against IMGT, V, D and J genes, CDR3 length, and insertions or deletions at six rearrangement sites were assigned. Within each subset, clonotype counts were normalized to the number of sorted cells before true diversity and Gini coefficients were calculated with the tcR R package. The overlap coefficient, calculated on TCRB nucleotide sequences, was used to quantify repertoire sharing. TCRdb retrieved this table from immuneACCESS and kept in-frame rearrangements only. Not all clones are present; in checked studies, unresolved V genes account for under half, and no reason is known for the remainder. Clonal size and the V and J genes are those of that table, whereas D and trimming came from the DNA. The table for this sample lists approximately 150,000 clones; approximately 13% of them were counted only once. Around 1.2% of the sample rests with the top ten.

The sequenced sample was central memory CD4+ T cells from blood. The chain links TRBV2 with TRBJ1-2, and TRBD1 may be the D gene, going by 5 matching bases. This receptor was identified in a young man with type 1 diabetes. The CDR3 region: CASTGTTGPYGYTF. The nucleotide sequence is TGTGCCAGCACCGGGACCACGGGTCCCTATGGCTACACCTTC.